The source of this T cell receptor (beta chain) is a study of blood T cells in healthy people across ages. Primers used in a second PCR of roughly 6 to 11 cycles were a sample-barcoded 5' primer and a J-beta primer mix. Sequencing of every sample gave 2.5 million or more CDR3-containing paired-end reads. From the 5' RACE reads, TCRdb called clonotypes with MiXCR, one entry per CDR3 protein. The sample includes roughly 680,000 distinct CDR3 sequences, roughly half of them seen just once. General study findings and limits: Naive CD4+ cells and diversity were both higher in long-lived donors than in aged donors. Percentage of naive T cells showed a strong correlation with TCR beta diversity.

There are many counts of this clonotype. Its target is not known. Trimming took off 4 bases at V and 8 bases at J, with 12 bases between the two ends. There are 13 residues in the CDR3. Germline lookup yields CDR1 ENHRY and CDR2 SYGVKD. The source of this sequence is a woman aged 80 or over in good health. This chain links TRBV10-3 with TRBJ2-1; no clear D. The sequenced material came from blood. The CDR3 reads CAISVTEMDEQFF. DNA for the CDR3: TGTGCCATCAGTGTTACTGAGATGGATGAGCAGTTCTTC.